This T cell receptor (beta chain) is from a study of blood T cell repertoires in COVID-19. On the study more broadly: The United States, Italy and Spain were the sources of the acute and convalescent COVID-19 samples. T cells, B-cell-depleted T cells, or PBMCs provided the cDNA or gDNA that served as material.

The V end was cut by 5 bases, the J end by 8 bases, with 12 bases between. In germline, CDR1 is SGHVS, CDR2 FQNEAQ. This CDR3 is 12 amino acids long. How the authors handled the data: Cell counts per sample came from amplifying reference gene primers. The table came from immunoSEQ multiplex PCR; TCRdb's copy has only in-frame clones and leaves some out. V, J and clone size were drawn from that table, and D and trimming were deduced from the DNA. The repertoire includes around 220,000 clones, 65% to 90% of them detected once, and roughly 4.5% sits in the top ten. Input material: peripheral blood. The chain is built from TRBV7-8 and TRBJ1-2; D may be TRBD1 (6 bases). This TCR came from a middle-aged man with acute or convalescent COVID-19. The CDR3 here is CASSTQGWGYTF. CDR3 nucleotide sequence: TGTGCCAGCAGCACACAGGGCTGGGGCTACACCTTC.